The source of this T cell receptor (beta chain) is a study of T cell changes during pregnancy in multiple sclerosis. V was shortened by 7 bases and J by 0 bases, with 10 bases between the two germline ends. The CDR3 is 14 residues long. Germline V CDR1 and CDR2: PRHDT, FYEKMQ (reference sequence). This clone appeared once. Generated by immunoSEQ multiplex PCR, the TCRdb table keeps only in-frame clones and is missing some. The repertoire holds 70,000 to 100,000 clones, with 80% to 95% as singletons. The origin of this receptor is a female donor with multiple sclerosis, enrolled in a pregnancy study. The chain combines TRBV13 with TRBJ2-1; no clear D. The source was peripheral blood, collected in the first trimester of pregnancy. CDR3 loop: CASTRGVSYNEQFF. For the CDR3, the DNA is TGTGCCAGCACCCGAGGAGTCTCCTACAATGAGCAGTTCTTC.